A selection of T cell receptor beta chains follows, all from one sample in a study of T cell responses to AZD1222 COVID-19 vaccine. Libraries were prepared by immunoSEQ multiplex PCR; TCRdb keeps only in-frame clonotypes and omits some of them. This table holds 100,000 to 150,000 clones, 90% found once. Sequenced material: peripheral blood, taken on day 0 of AZD1222 vaccination. The receptors were gathered from an adult in good health. Both conserved end residues are part of each CDR3. Each record gives: V gene, J gene, clone size, D gene, CDR3 DNA, CDR3 protein. A D gene is named only where the DNA matches it firmly. Rows give clone size only sometimes, using once, few, many, or a class for an expanded clone.

V: TRBV28; J: TRBJ1-6; size: -; D: TRBD1; DNA: TGTGCCAGCAGTCTCGACAGGGTCCCCTCCTATAATTCACCCCTCCACTTT; CDR3: CASSLDRVPSYNSPLHF
V: TRBV5-1; J: TRBJ2-1; size: -; D: TRBD2; DNA: TGCGCCAGCAGCGAGGGACTAGCGGGAGTATCGGAGCAGTTCTTC; CDR3: CASSEGLAGVSEQFF
V: TRBV23-1; J: TRBJ1-5; size: -; D: -; DNA: TGCGCCAGCAGTCAATCGGCACAGCTTAGCAATCAGCCCCAGCATTTT; CDR3: CASSQSAQLSNQPQHF
V: TRBV14; J: TRBJ1-3; size: once; D: -; DNA: TGTGCCAGCAGCGACCGGGACGTAGGAAACACCATATATTTT; CDR3: CASSDRDVGNTIYF
V: TRBV9; J: TRBJ2-1; size: -; D: TRBD2; DNA: TGTGCCAGCAGCCCCTACCCCGGGACTAGTGGGGTGGGTGAGCAGTTCTTC; CDR3: CASSPYPGTSGVGEQFF
V: TRBV27; J: TRBJ1-1; size: -; D: -; DNA: TGTGCCAGCAGTTTATCGAGGACGAGCACTGAAGCTTTCTTT; CDR3: CASSLSRTSTEAFF
V: TRBV3-1/TRBV3-2; J: TRBJ1-6; size: -; D: -; DNA: TGTGCCTCCGGCCCCTCGGACAGCTTTAATTCACCCCTCCACTTT; CDR3: CASGPSDSFNSPLHF
V: TRBV29-1; J: TRBJ1-4; size: -; D: -; DNA: TGCAGCGTTGAAGGGGTGGGAACAGGTACAGAAAAACTGTTTTTT; CDR3: CSVEGVGTGTEKLFF
V: TRBV6-6; J: TRBJ1-1; size: few; D: -; DNA: TGTGCCAGCCGTGTTGGGGATTCGAGTACTGAAGCTTTCTTT; CDR3: CASRVGDSSTEAFF
V: TRBV11-2; J: TRBJ1-6; size: -; D: -; DNA: TGTGCCAGCAGCCCAAGGCTGGGAGGTTCGCATTCACCCCTCCACTTT; CDR3: CASSPRLGGSHSPLHF
V: TRBV5-8; J: TRBJ2-3; size: -; D: TRBD2; DNA: TGTGCCAGCAGCTTGGAAGGGAGGGGCACAGATACGCAGTATTTT; CDR3: CASSLEGRGTDTQYF
V: TRBV6-1; J: TRBJ2-7; size: -; D: -; DNA: TGTGCCAGCAGTGAAGCCCGGGTGGTAGGGCGTCTGCACTTC; CDR3: CASSEARVVGRLHF
V: TRBV19; J: TRBJ1-5; size: -; D: TRBD1; DNA: TGTGCCAGTAGTATGGGGACAGGGGGCCGTCAGCCCCAGCATTTT; CDR3: CASSMGTGGRQPQHF
V: TRBV9; J: TRBJ2-2; size: -; D: TRBD2; DNA: TGTGCCAGCAGCGCGGGACTAGCGGGATCATACGGGGAGCTGTTTTTT; CDR3: CASSAGLAGSYGELFF
V: TRBV5-1; J: TRBJ2-7; size: -; D: -; DNA: TGCGCCAGCAGCTTGGCCGGCGGGACTCCCCTTGAGCAGTACTTC; CDR3: CASSLAGGTPLEQYF
V: TRBV12-3/TRBV12-4; J: TRBJ2-4; size: -; D: -; DNA: TGTGCCAGCAGTTTCAGGGCTATGACGATTCAGTACTTC; CDR3: CASSFRAMTIQYF
V: TRBV3-1/TRBV3-2; J: TRBJ1-2; size: -; D: -; DNA: TGTGCCAGCAGCCAAGATGTTAACGGGGTTGATGGCTACACCTTC; CDR3: CASSQDVNGVDGYTF
V: TRBV7-6; J: TRBJ2-5; size: -; D: -; DNA: TGTGCCAGCAGTACCCAGCTCCAAGAGACCCAGTACTTC; CDR3: CASSTQLQETQYF
V: TRBV5-4; J: TRBJ2-3; size: -; D: -; DNA: TGTGCCAGCAGCACAAGGAGACTAGCAGATACGCAGTATTTT; CDR3: CASSTRRLADTQYF
V: TRBV5-1; J: TRBJ2-7; size: -; D: -; DNA: TGCGCCAGTGGAACGCCCGGGGGTGACGAGCAGTACTTC; CDR3: CASGTPGGDEQYF
V: TRBV27; J: TRBJ2-3; size: -; D: -; DNA: TGTGCCAGCAGTTTCCAGGGTTCTAGCACAGATACGCAGTATTTT; CDR3: CASSFQGSSTDTQYF
V: TRBV24-1; J: TRBJ2-2; size: -; D: TRBD2; DNA: TGTGCCACCAGTGATTTTTACCCTGTCCCTAGCGGGGACTACACCGGGGAGCTGTTTTTT; CDR3: CATSDFYPVPSGDYTGELFF
V: TRBV5-1; J: TRBJ2-7; size: -; D: -; DNA: TGCGCCAGCAGCTTGCAGGCGTCTACGACTTACGAGCAGTACTTC; CDR3: CASSLQASTTYEQYF
V: TRBV28; J: TRBJ1-5; size: -; D: -; DNA: TGTGCCAGCAGTTTACCATCACAGGAGGGTTGGAATCAGCCCCAGCATTTT; CDR3: CASSLPSQEGWNQPQHF
V: TRBV5-4; J: TRBJ1-1; size: -; D: -; DNA: TGTGCCAGCAGCTTGGATCAGGCAGGCGTACTTGAAGCTTTCTTT; CDR3: CASSLDQAGVLEAFF
V: TRBV5-1; J: TRBJ2-7; size: -; D: -; DNA: TGCGCCAGCAGCTTAGGACAGACCTCCTACGAGCAGTACTTC; CDR3: CASSLGQTSYEQYF
V: TRBV9; J: TRBJ2-5; size: -; D: TRBD1; DNA: TGTGCCAGCAGCATATCCGGGACAGCTCAAGAGACCCAGTACTTC; CDR3: CASSISGTAQETQYF
V: TRBV7-2; J: TRBJ2-1; size: -; D: TRBD2; DNA: TGTGCCAGCAGCGAACCTCTAGCGGGAGGGGCTGAGCAGTTCTTC; CDR3: CASSEPLAGGAEQFF
V: TRBV6-5; J: TRBJ2-2; size: -; D: -; DNA: TGTGCCAGCAACATGGGGCATGGCACCGGGGAGCTGTTTTTT; CDR3: CASNMGHGTGELFF
V: TRBV11-2; J: TRBJ2-1; size: -; D: TRBD2; DNA: TGTGCCAGCAGCCAGGGACTACTTCTTTACAATGAGCAGTTCTTC; CDR3: CASSQGLLLYNEQFF
V: TRBV29-1; J: TRBJ2-1; size: -; D: TRBD2; DNA: TGCAGCGCCTCGACTAGCTTCGATGAGCAGTTCTTC; CDR3: CSASTSFDEQFF
V: TRBV7-9; J: TRBJ2-6; size: -; D: -; DNA: TGTGCCAGCAGCTTCGAAAGCTCTGGGGCCAACGTCCTGACTTTC; CDR3: CASSFESSGANVLTF
V: TRBV5-4; J: TRBJ2-6; size: -; D: -; DNA: TGTGCCAGCAGCTTCGGCAGGGCGACTGGGGCCAACGTCCTGACTTTC; CDR3: CASSFGRATGANVLTF
V: TRBV24-1; J: TRBJ2-2; size: -; D: -; DNA: TGTGCCACCAGTGATTGGACAGAGCGACGCACCGGGGAGCTGTTTTTT; CDR3: CATSDWTERRTGELFF
V: TRBV28; J: TRBJ1-5; size: -; D: TRBD1; DNA: TGTGCCAGCAGGAGACAGGGGGATCAGCCCCAGCATTTT; CDR3: CASRRQGDQPQHF
V: TRBV6-2/TRBV6-3; J: TRBJ2-1; size: -; D: -; DNA: TGTGCCAGCAGTTACGGCCCACGCCATCCGAGCTCCTACAATGAGCAGTTCTTC; CDR3: CASSYGPRHPSSYNEQFF
V: TRBV5-4; J: TRBJ2-2; size: -; D: TRBD1; DNA: TGTGCCAGCAGCCCGGGACAGGGCAACACCGGGGAGCTGTTTTTT; CDR3: CASSPGQGNTGELFF
V: TRBV5-1; J: TRBJ2-2; size: -; D: -; DNA: TGCGCCAGCAGCTTGGAAACAGGAACCGGGGAGCTGTTTTTT; CDR3: CASSLETGTGELFF
V: TRBV7-6; J: TRBJ1-3; size: -; D: -; DNA: TGTGCCAGCAGCCAACCGTGGGAGGCTGGAAACACCATATATTTT; CDR3: CASSQPWEAGNTIYF
V: TRBV29-1; J: TRBJ1-3; size: -; D: TRBD1; DNA: TGCAGCGCCTGTCCCGGGACAGGGTCCGGAAACACCATATATTTT; CDR3: CSACPGTGSGNTIYF
V: TRBV28; J: TRBJ1-4; size: -; D: -; DNA: TGTGCCAGTTTGGGCAGGGTCACTAATGAAAAACTGTTTTTT; CDR3: CASLGRVTNEKLFF